This T cell receptor (beta chain) was obtained from a study of CXCR3-negative and CXCR3-positive naive CD8 T cells (dated by TCRdb to about 2019). As for the study more broadly: In total, about 130 million TRB reads were obtained, which works out to roughly 1.5 +/- 0.3 million reads per library. Diversity and physicochemical repertoire analyses were performed on some eleven donors pooled from two independent experiments. The TRBV-TRBJ cluster analysis covered naive subsets from several donors and memory cells from 3 donors. The paper as a whole reports these results and caveats: CXCR3 expression partially decreased after cryopreservation, so most assays used freshly isolated PBMCs. Because surface CD5, which has been linked to self-reactivity in mice, was comparable between naive subsets, TCR interaction strength was also inferred from TRB CDR3 physicochemical properties. TRB CDR3s from CXCR3-positive naive cells showed higher hydrophobicity (lower Kidera factor 4), lower energy, and higher strength and volume indices than CXCR3-negative naive cells. TRBV-TRBJ usage was similar between naive CXCR3-negative and CXCR3-positive cells from the same donor, while memory cells showed distinct patterns. Both naive subsets had comparably high repertoire diversity, while memory CD8+ T cells had much lower repertoire diversity.

With respect to this clonotype: Its binding antigen is unknown.

From the germline V gene (reference sequence), CDR1 is LNHDA and CDR2 is SQIVND. Taken from cysteine to phenylalanine, the CDR3 has 16 residues. The entry carries no DNA sequence. The sequencer listed for this sample is NextSeq 550. The Human TCR Profiling Kit (MiLaboratory) was used to prepare UMI-labeled 5' RACE TRB cDNA libraries. cDNA synthesis used the entire amount of extracted RNA, and PCR amplification then used the entire amount of cDNA produced. The libraries were made side by side, with each library going through the same number of PCR cycles. In the source study's methods: About 54,000 +/- 9,700 unique UMI-labeled TRB cDNA molecules per library were extracted with MIGEC and MiXCR, with at least two reads per UMI required. On average, about 40,000 +/- 10,000 functional in-frame TRB CDR3 nucleotide clonotypes lacking stop codons were found per library. After downsampling to 5000 UMI-labeled TRB molecules per sample, diversity metrics, including normalized Shannon-Wiener and Chao1, were computed in VDJtools. VDJtools computed clonotype-size-weighted physicochemical properties of the central five CDR3 residues: interaction energy, strength, volume and Kidera factor 4. Once TCRdb had reprocessed the reads, it stored one entry per CDR3 protein sequence and supplied no DNA. V and J calls and clone size were set by TCRdb, not the authors. The sample table gives 50,000 to 60,000 distinct CDR3 sequences. The ten biggest clones cover around 0.51% of the sample.

Each CD8+ T cell subset was flow-sorted in triplicate, and a few hundred thousand cells per subset were placed directly into RLT lysis buffer. To exclude memory contaminants, naive CD8+ T cells were stringently defined as CD45RO-CCR7+CD27+CD95-. Using standard density gradient centrifugation, peripheral blood mononuclear cells were isolated from buffy coats. A FACSAria III was used to flow-sort naive CD8+ T cells into CXCR3-negative and CXCR3-positive populations. Total RNA was extracted from sorted cells using an RNeasy Mini Kit. The chain was built from TRBV19 and TRBJ2-7; TCRdb's D call, TRBD1, is unchecked because there is no DNA. The sequencing input was naive CXCR3+ CD8+ T cells from blood. The sample's cell subset or site label is to be understood as: CD45RO-CCR7+CD27+CD95- naive CD8+ T cells expressing CXCR3 (TNR3+). The TCR originated in a human donor in good health. Some clones in this sample may be carry-over from other donors' samples. CDR3 region: CASSAWSGTGDYEQYF.